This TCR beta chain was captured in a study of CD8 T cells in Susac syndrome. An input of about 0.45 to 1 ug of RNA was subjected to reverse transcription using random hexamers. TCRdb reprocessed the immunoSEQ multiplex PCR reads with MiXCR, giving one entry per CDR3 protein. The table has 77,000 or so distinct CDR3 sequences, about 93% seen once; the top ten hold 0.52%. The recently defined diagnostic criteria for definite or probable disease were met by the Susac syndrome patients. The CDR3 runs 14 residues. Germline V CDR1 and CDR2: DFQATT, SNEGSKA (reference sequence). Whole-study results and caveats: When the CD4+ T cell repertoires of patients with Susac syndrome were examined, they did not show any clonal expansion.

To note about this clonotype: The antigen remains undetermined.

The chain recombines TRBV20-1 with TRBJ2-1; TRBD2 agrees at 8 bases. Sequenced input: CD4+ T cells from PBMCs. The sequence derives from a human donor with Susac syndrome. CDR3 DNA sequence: TGCCTACCCGTCGGAGCGGGGGTTGTGGGTGAGCAGTTCTTC. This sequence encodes CLPVGAGVVGEQFF.